This TCR beta chain came from a study of cytomegalovirus exposure and HLA in healthy donors. This clone showed up just a few times. Its antigen is unidentified. Study-level points and caveats: Equally common other TCR beta chains were less clonally expanded than HLA-associated ones, a later analysis found. In vitro checks showed that a few CMV-associated chains really do target CMV antigens. Most TCR sequences showed up rarely, but some public TCRs showed up in many donors. In a later analysis, specific HLA alleles were associated with around 17,000 TCR beta sequences at a 0.05 false discovery rate.

The PCR had 60 Vbeta and 13 Jbeta primers. Profiled with immunoSEQ multiplex PCR; TCRdb holds only in-frame clones, not every one. The data hold more than 130,000 clones, with around 76% observed a single time. Material for sequencing was PBMCs. The sequence was obtained from a man aged 18 to 35 in good health and CMV-seronegative.

CDR3 nucleotides: TGTGCCAGTAGTTCACAGGGATATGCTGGCTACACCTTC. Translated, it gives CASSSQGYAGYTF. V and J are TRBV19 and TRBJ1-2; TRBD1 might be the D (6 bases). Trimming pared 5 bases from V and 7 bases from J, leaving 14 bases between. The CDR3 is 13 residues long. Germline assignment: CDR1 LNHDA and CDR2 SQIVND (reference sequence).